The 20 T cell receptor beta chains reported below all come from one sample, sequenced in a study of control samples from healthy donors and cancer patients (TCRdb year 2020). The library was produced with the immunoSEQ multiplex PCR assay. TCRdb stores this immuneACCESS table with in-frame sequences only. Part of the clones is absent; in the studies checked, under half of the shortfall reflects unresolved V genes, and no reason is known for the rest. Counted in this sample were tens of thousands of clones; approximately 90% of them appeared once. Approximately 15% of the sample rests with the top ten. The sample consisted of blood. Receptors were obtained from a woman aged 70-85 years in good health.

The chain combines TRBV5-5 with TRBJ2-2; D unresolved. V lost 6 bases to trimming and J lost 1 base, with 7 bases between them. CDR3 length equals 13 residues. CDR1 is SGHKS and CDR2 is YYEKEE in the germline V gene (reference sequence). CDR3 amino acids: CASKARNTGELFF. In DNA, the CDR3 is TGTGCCAGCAAAGCCAGGAACACCGGGGAGCTGTTTTTT.

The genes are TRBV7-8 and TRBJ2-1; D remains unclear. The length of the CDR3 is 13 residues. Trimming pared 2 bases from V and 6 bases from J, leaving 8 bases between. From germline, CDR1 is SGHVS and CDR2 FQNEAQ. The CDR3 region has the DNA TGTGCCAGCAGCTTATCAGGACCCAATGAGCAGTTCTTC. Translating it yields CASSLSGPNEQFF.

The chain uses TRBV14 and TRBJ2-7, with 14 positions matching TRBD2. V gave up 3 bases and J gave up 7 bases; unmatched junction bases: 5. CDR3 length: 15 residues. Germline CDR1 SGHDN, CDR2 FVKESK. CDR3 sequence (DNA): TGTGCCAGCAGCCAGAGGGGACTAGCGGGAGATGAGCAGTACTTC. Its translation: CASSQRGLAGDEQYF.

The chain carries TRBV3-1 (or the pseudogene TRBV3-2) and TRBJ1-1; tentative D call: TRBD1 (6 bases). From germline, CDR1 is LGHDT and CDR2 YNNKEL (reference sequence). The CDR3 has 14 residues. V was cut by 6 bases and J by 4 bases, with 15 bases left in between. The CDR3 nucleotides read TGTGCCAGCAGACCCCAGGGAGGGGGCACTGAAGCTTTCTTT. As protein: CASRPQGGGTEAFF.

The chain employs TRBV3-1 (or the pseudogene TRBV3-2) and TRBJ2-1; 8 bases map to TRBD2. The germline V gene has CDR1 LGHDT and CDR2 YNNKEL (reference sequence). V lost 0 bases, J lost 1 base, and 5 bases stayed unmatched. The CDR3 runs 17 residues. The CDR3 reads CASSQEGGGPSYNEQFF. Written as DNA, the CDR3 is TGTGCCAGCAGCCAAGAGGGCGGGGGGCCTTCCTACAATGAGCAGTTCTTC.

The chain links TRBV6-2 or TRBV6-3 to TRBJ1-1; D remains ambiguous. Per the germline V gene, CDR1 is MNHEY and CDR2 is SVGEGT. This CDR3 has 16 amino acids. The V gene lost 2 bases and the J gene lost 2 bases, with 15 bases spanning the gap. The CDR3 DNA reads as TGTGCCAGCAGTTACGGCCCAAGTTGGCCCAACACTGAAGCTTTCTTT. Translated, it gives CASSYGPSWPNTEAFF.

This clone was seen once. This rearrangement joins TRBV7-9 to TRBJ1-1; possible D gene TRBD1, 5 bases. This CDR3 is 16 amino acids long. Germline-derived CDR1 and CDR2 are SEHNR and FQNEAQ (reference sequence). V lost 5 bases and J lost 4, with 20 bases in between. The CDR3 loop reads CASSPSTAFGATEAFF. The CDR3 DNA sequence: TGTGCCAGCAGCCCCTCCACGGCGTTCGGGGCCACTGAAGCTTTCTTT.

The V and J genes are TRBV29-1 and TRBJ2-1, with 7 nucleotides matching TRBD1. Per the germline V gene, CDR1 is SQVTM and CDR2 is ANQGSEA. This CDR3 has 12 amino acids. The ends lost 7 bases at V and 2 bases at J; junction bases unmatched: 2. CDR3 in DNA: TGCAGCGCGACAGGGACCTACAATGAGCAGTTCTTC. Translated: CSATGTYNEQFF.

CDR3 in amino acids: CASSSFRGRQFF. CDR3 coding DNA: TGTGCCAGCAGTTCCTTTCGTGGCAGGCAGTTCTTC. The chain employs TRBV6-5 and TRBJ2-1; no clear D gene. Germline V gene sequence: CDR1 MNHEY, CDR2 SVGAGI. Trimming removed 4 bases from V and 12 bases from J, with 13 bases in between. The CDR3 contains 12 residues.

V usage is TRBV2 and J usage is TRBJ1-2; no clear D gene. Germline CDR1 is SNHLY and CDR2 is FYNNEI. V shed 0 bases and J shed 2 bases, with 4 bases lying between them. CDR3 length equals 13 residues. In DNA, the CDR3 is TGTGCCAGCAGTGAAGCTGGGAACTATGGCTACACCTTC. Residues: CASSEAGNYGYTF.

DNA of the CDR3: TGTGCCAGTAGTATCGGTTCGGTGGTAACAGATACGCAGTATTTT. Translated, it gives CASSIGSVVTDTQYF. This sequence joins TRBV19 and TRBJ2-3; D not certain. Germline values: CDR1 LNHDA, CDR2 SQIVND (reference sequence). The germline V and J ends were trimmed by 3 bases and 3 bases, with 13 bases remaining between them. There are 15 residues in the CDR3.

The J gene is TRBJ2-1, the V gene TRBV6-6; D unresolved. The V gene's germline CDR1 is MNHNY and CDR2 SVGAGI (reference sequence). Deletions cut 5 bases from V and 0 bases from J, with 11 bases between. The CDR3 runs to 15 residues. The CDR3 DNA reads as TGTGCCAGCAGTCTGGAGCAGAGCTCCTACAATGAGCAGTTCTTC. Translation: CASSLEQSSYNEQFF.

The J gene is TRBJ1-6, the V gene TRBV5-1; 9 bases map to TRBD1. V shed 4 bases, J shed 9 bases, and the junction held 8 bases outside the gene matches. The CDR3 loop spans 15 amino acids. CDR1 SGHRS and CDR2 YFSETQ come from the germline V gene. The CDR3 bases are TGCGCCAGCAGCGTAGGACAGGGGTCGTCTTCACCCCTCCACTTT. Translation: CASSVGQGSSSPLHF.

In DNA, the CDR3 is TGTGCCAGCAGTCCCAAGTTAGTAGGGAATACGCAGTATTTT. It translates to CASSPKLVGNTQYF. The chain has TRBV5-4 and TRBJ2-3; D remains ambiguous. The CDR3 has 14 amino acids. CDR1 SGHNT and CDR2 YYREEE come from the germline V gene (reference sequence). Trimming took off 5 bases at V and 7 bases at J, with 17 bases between the two ends.

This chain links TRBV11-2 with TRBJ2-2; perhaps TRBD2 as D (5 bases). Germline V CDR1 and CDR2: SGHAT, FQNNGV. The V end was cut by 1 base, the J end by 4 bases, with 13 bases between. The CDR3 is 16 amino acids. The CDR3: CASSLAGVGSTGELFF. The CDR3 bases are TGTGCCAGCAGCTTAGCCGGGGTGGGAAGCACCGGGGAGCTGTTTTTT.

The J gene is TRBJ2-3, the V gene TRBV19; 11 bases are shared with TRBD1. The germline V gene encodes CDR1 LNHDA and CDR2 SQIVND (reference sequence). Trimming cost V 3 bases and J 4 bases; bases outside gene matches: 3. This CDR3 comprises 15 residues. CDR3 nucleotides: TGTGCCAGTAGTATTGGGACAGGGGGGGCAGATACGCAGTATTTT. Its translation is CASSIGTGGADTQYF.

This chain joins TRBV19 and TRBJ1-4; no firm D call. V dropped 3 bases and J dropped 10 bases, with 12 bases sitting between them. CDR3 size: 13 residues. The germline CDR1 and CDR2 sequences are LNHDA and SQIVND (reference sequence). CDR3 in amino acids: CASSIGNVGKLFF. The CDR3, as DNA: TGTGCCAGTAGTATCGGCAACGTCGGAAAACTGTTTTTT.

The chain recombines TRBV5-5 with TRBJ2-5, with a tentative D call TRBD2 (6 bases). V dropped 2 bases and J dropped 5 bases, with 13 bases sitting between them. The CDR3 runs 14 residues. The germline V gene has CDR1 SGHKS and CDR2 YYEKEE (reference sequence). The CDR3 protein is CASSLRSGSETQYF. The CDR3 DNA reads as TGTGCCAGCAGCTTACGTAGCGGATCGGAGACCCAGTACTTC.

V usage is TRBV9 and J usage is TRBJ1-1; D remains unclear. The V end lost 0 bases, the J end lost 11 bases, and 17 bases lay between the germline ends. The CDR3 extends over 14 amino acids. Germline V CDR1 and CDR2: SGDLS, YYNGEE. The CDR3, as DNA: TGTGCCAGCAGCGTAGAGGAGATATTACTAGTGGCTTTCTTT. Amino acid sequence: CASSVEEILLVAFF.

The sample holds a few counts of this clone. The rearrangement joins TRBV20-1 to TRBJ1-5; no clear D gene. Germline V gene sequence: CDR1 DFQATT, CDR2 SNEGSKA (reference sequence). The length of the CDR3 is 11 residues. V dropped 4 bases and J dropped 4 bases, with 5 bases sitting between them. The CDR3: CSATKNQPQHF. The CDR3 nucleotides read TGCAGTGCTACCAAGAATCAGCCCCAGCATTTT.